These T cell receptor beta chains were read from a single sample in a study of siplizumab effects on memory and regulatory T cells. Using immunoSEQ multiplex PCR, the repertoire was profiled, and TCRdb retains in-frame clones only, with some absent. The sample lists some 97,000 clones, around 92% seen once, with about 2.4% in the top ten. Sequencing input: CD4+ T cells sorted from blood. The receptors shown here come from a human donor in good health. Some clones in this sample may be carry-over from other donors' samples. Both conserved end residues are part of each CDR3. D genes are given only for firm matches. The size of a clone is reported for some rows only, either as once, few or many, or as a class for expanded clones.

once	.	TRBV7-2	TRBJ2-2	CASSLEAGTGELFF	TGTGCCAGCAGCTTAGAGGCAGGCACCGGGGAGCTGTTTTTT
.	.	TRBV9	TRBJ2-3	CASSVAVGTDTQYF	TGTGCCAGCAGCGTAGCGGTTGGCACAGATACGCAGTATTTT
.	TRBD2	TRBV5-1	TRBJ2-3	CASSLAGQETDTQYF	TGCGCCAGCAGCCTAGCGGGACAAGAAACAGATACGCAGTATTTT
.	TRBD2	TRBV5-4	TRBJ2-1	CASSLLGRTSGRGDEQFF	TGTGCCAGCAGCCTACTCGGCAGGACTAGCGGGAGAGGCGATGAGCAGTTCTTC
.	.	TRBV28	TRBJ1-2	CASSTLATGGTGYTF	TGTGCCAGCAGCACCCTCGCGACCGGGGGAACTGGCTACACCTTC
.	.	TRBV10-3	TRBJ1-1	CAISASMNTEAFF	TGTGCCATCAGTGCTAGTATGAACACTGAAGCTTTCTTT
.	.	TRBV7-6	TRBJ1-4	CASSGDLATNEKLFF	TGTGCCAGCAGCGGGGACCTAGCAACTAATGAAAAACTGTTTTTT
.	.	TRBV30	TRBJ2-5	CAWARGALQETQYF	TGTGCCTGGGCTCGGGGAGCCCTGCAAGAGACCCAGTACTTC
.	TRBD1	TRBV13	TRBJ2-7	CASSTLQGGRYEQYF	TGTGCCAGCAGCACCTTACAGGGGGGTCGGTACGAGCAGTACTTC
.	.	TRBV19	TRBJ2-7	CASSNYGAYEQYF	TGTGCCAGTAGTAACTACGGAGCCTACGAGCAGTACTTC
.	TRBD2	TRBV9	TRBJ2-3	CASSVGLASDTQYF	TGTGCCAGCAGCGTAGGACTAGCGTCAGATACGCAGTATTTT
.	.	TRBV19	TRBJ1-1	CASRKTEYTEAFF	TGTGCCAGTAGAAAAACAGAGTACACTGAAGCTTTCTTT
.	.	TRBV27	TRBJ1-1	CASSYRAGEAFF	TGTGCCAGCAGTTACAGGGCCGGGGAAGCTTTCTTT
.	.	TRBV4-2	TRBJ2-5	CASSRLGSGEKETQYF	TGTGCCAGCAGCCGACTGGGGTCAGGTGAGAAGGAGACCCAGTACTTC
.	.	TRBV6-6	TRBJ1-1	CASSSSARRGYTEAFF	TGTGCCAGCAGTTCGTCCGCACGGCGAGGGTACACTGAAGCTTTCTTT
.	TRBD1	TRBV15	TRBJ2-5	CATSRAVPNGQGRFETQYF	TGTGCCACCAGCAGAGCCGTCCCGAATGGACAGGGGAGATTTGAGACCCAGTACTTC
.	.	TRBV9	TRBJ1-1	CASSVGGPANTEAFF	TGTGCCAGCAGCGTAGGGGGCCCCGCGAACACTGAAGCTTTCTTT
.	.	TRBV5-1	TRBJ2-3	CASSLAHQQGSDTQYF	TGCGCCAGCAGCTTGGCTCACCAACAGGGCTCAGATACGCAGTATTTT
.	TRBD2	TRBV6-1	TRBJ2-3	CASSEAEFRGDTDTQYF	TGTGCCAGCAGTGAAGCCGAATTCCGGGGGGACACAGATACGCAGTATTTT
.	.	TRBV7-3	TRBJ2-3	CASSLILGGDTQYF	TGTGCCAGCAGCTTAATACTAGGCGGGGATACGCAGTATTTT
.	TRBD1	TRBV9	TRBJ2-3	CASSVGTGADTQYF	TGTGCCAGCAGCGTAGGGACAGGGGCAGATACGCAGTATTTT
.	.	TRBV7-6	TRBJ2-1	CASSLAPGGIYNEQFF	TGTGCCAGCAGCTTAGCGCCCGGGGGAATCTACAATGAGCAGTTCTTC
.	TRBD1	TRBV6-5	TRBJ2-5	CASRGQGLGAQYF	TGTGCCAGCAGGGGACAGGGCCTCGGGGCCCAGTACTTC